What follows is one T cell receptor beta chain and its context. The antigen is unknown. The entry originates in a study of type 1 regulatory T cells. MiXCR was run by TCRdb on the reads, yielding one entry per CDR3 protein. The table shows some 60,000 distinct CDR3 sequences, with less than 70% occurring only once. The sequenced sample was cultured non-Tr1 T cells, either the whole culture or a sorted T cell fraction (not recorded which). The TCR originated in a human donor in good health.

CDR3 loop: CASSGTPTDTQYF. CDR3 sequence (DNA): TGTGCCAGCAGCGGAACGCCCACAGATACGCAGTATTTT. This chain connects TRBV7-2 to TRBJ2-3; the D is unclear. CDR3 length: 13 residues. Germline V gives CDR1 SGHTA, CDR2 FQGNSA. Trimming pared 5 bases from V and 2 bases from J, leaving 8 bases between.